This T cell receptor beta chain appears in the sequencing data of a study of T cell responses to AZD1222 COVID-19 vaccine. Findings of the study overall: It was only 6 or 7 AZD1222 recipients who were seropositive at baseline. Compared with day 0, the breadth and depth of the Spike-specific TCR repertoire rose significantly after two doses of AZD1222.

A single count supports this clone. Its antigen is not identified. Between the trimmed V and J ends, which lost 1 base and 3 bases, there was a span of 11 bases. Germline CDR1 SGHTS, CDR2 YDEGEE. The CDR3 loop spans 15 amino acids. TCRdb's copy holds only in-frame clones and misses some; the assay was immunoSEQ multiplex PCR. Of around 99,000 clones listed, around 94% were seen once; the top ten hold about 13%. The TCR originated in an adult in good health. V and J are TRBV5-8 and TRBJ1-5; D gene uncertain. Sequences were derived from peripheral blood, sampled on day 0 of AZD1222 vaccination. The chain's CDR3 is CASSLRSTVNQPQHF. In DNA form, the CDR3 reads TGTGCCAGCAGCTTGAGAAGCACAGTCAATCAGCCCCAGCATTTT.